This T cell receptor (beta chain) comes out of a study of T cells expressing NK-cell markers (dated by TCRdb to about 2020). Study-wide context: Fewer than ten donors provided sorted CD3+CD56+NKG2C+, CD3+CD56+NKG2C- and CD3+CD56-NKG2C+ T-cell subsets, whose TCR beta-chain repertoires were profiled. Of the eight sequenced donors, seven were found to be HCMV-seropositive and one was found to be HCMV-seronegative. Randomly selected healthy volunteers, three men and five women, were used as the eight sequenced donors. Sequencing of the libraries produced 2 x 150 bp reads on Illumina HiSeq 2000/2500, MiSeq or NextSeq. Broad study findings and their caveats: It remained unclear whether the expanded NKG2C-expressing T cell clones were specific for HCMV antigens. For roughly 6 donors, the dominant CD3+CD56+NKG2C+ clonotypes were among the top 10 CD8+ clonotypes and accounted for roughly 1.0-8% of CD8+ T cells. Those dominant clonotypes were again the most abundant among CD3+CD56-NKG2C+ cells in four donors, at about 25-65%.

CDR3 length: 12 amino acids, cysteine to phenylalanine. No DNA accompanies this entry. According to the germline V gene, CDR1 reads SGDLS and CDR2 reads YYNGEE. Comments on this clonotype: Its antigen is still unknown.

Sequencing was carried out with an Illumina HiSeq 2000. 5'RACE template switching, by which a universal primer site and unique molecular identifiers were added, was used to make TCR beta cDNA libraries. Priming for cDNA synthesis came from the TCR beta constant segment, and two successive PCR amplification steps followed. Per the authors' processing: MIGEC handled demultiplexing of the reads and grouping by UMI, while MiTCR was used to assemble and quantify clonotypes. To exclude erroneous sequences, only TCR cDNA sequences supported by at least two reads were retained. The tcR package was used for downstream repertoire analysis, and clonotypes were matched between fractions using CDR3 nucleotide sequence together with V segment. VDJmatch was used to annotate antigen specificity against VDJdb, with one amino acid substitution in CDR3 allowed. TCRdb reprocessed the public reads and reports one entry per CDR3 protein sequence, without DNA. What appears here as the V and J calls and clone size reflects TCRdb's work, not the paper's. Per the sample table, the count is roughly 180,000 distinct CDR3 sequences. Approximately 17% of the sample goes to the ten largest clones.

HCMV-specific IgG was detected in serum with a commercial ELISA kit to determine HCMV serostatus. Ficoll density gradient centrifugation was used to isolate peripheral blood mononuclear cells from blood. The sequence joins TRBV9 to TRBJ1-4; TCRdb gives TRBD1 as the D gene, but with no DNA this cannot be confirmed. Source material: blood T cells: a sorted CD56 or NKG2C T cell subset, CD4+ or CD8+ T cells, or bulk PBMC T cells (not recorded which). This TCR derives from a woman aged 18 to 75 in good health. This receptor has the CDR3 CASSLPGEKLFF.